This T cell receptor beta chain was sequenced during a study of blood T cells in healthy people across ages. A remark on this clonotype: Antigen: not known.

Per the germline V gene, CDR1 is SGHRS and CDR2 is YFSETQ. Trimming pared 9 bases from V and 0 bases from J, leaving 14 bases between. This CDR3 comprises 14 residues. Overall study findings and caveats: The donors' CMV status was not determined, possibly confounding changes in expanded clonotypes.

Total RNA amounts of at least 5 micrograms were extracted per sample. A second PCR of 7 to 11 cycles used a sample-barcoded 5' primer and a J-beta primer mix. Carrying 12 random nucleotides, a template-switch adaptor labeled each individual cDNA molecule. All samples yielded 2.5 million or more CDR3-containing paired-end reads. TCRdb processed the 5' RACE reads anew with MiXCR; each CDR3 protein has one entry. The sample holds 800,000 to 950,000 distinct CDR3 sequences, around 36% seen once. The receptor comes from a man aged 18-30 years in good health. The sample consisted of blood. The chain carries TRBV5-1 and TRBJ2-3; D gene uncertain. In nucleotides, the CDR3 is TGCGCCACTTCGGCAGGTAAAAGCACAGATACGCAGTATTTT. This gives the protein CATSAGKSTDTQYF.